The 30 T cell receptor beta chains reported below all come from one sample, sequenced in a study of T cells in Graves' hyperthyroidism and ophthalmopathy. Amplification targeted TCR beta CDR3 regions from RNA transcripts. During a first-round RT-PCR of the TCR CDR3, the HTBI primer set was used. MiXCR, applied by TCRdb to the multiplex PCR reads, yields one record per CDR3 protein. The sample has hundreds of thousands of distinct CDR3 sequences, roughly 46% seen once. The sample taken for sequencing was peripheral blood or thyroid tissue (not recorded which). The receptors were sampled from an adult man with Graves' disease, either hyperthyroidism or ophthalmopathy (not recorded which).

The V call is TRBV10-3, the J call TRBJ1-3, with D possibly matching TRBD1 (5 bases). There are 17 residues in the CDR3. V lost 3 bases to trimming and J lost 1 base, with 16 bases between them. The germline V gene has CDR1 ENHRY and CDR2 SYGVKD. The CDR3 region has the DNA TGTGCCATCAGTGATTCGGGGGGAAGTAGTTCTGGAAACACCATATATTTT. Its protein product is CAISDSGGSSSGNTIYF.

This clonotype has a handful of counts. V is TRBV12-3 or TRBV12-4 and J is TRBJ1-2, with unresolved D. Trimming pared 5 bases from V and 4 bases from J, leaving 14 bases between. The CDR3 loop spans 14 amino acids. The CDR3 here is CASSEAVYGYGYTF. CDR3 nucleotides: TGTGCCAGCAGTGAAGCGGTTTATGGCTATGGCTACACCTTC.

The chain links TRBV29-1 to TRBJ2-7; D is possibly TRBD2 (6 bases). This CDR3 is 14 amino acids long. Trimming removed 4 bases from V and 7 bases from J, with 20 bases in between. Per germline, CDR1 SQVTM and CDR2 ANQGSEA. CDR3 coding DNA: TGCAGCGTTGCAGTTTCCGGGAGAGCTCATGAGCAGTACTTC. Encoded protein: CSVAVSGRAHEQYF.

CDR3 sequence reads: CASSLSSAGFESSYEQYF. The CDR3 coding sequence is TGCGCCAGCAGCTTGTCGTCGGCGGGATTCGAGAGCTCCTACGAGCAGTACTTC. The V call is TRBV5-1, the J call TRBJ2-7, with D maybe TRBD2 (6 bases). CDR3 length: 18 amino acids. Germline-derived CDR1 and CDR2 are SGHRS and YFSETQ. Trimming stripped 1 base from V and 0 bases from J, with 20 bases between.

This clonotype was counted ten times or more. The chain is built from TRBV12-3 or TRBV12-4 and TRBJ1-5; D remains unclear. CDR3 length: 13 amino acids. V lost 0 bases and J 3 bases, leaving 3 bases between the germline ends. CDR3 residues: CASSLAANQPQHF. The DNA for the CDR3 is TGTGCCAGCAGTTTAGCGGCCAATCAGCCCCAGCATTTT.

The V and J genes are TRBV24-1 and TRBJ1-2; D perhaps matches TRBD1 (5 bases). CDR3 length: 14 amino acids. Germline CDR1 is KGHDR and CDR2 is SFDVKD. The V gene lost 7 bases and the J gene lost 4 bases, with 15 bases spanning the gap. The chain's CDR3 is CATSSKTGTYGYTF. For the CDR3, the DNA is TGTGCCACCAGCTCCAAGACGGGGACCTATGGCTACACCTTC.

This sequence joins TRBV24-1 and TRBJ1-1, with 7 nucleotides matching TRBD1. Trimming cost V 3 bases and J 1 base; bases outside gene matches: 4. CDR1 is KGHDR and CDR2 is SFDVKD in the germline V gene. The length of the CDR3 is 15 residues. The CDR3 DNA follows: TGTGCCACCAGTGATCACAGGGGATCGAACACTGAAGCTTTCTTT. Its translation is CATSDHRGSNTEAFF.

CDR3 nucleotides: TGCAGTGCTATCGGAGACAGGGTCTCTGGAAACACCATATATTTT. This gives the protein CSAIGDRVSGNTIYF. The rearrangement links TRBV20-1 to TRBJ1-3; 7 bases agree with TRBD1. Germline loops: CDR1 DFQATT, CDR2 SNEGSKA (reference sequence). The V gene end was trimmed by 4 bases and the J gene end by 0 bases; junction bases not matched to a gene: 6. CDR3 length equals 15 residues.

Comment on this clonotype: This sequence may be a read error, since a much larger clone differs from it by one base. The chain has TRBV7-3 and TRBJ1-3; D remains ambiguous. The CDR3 spans 13 residues. Germline lookup yields CDR1 SGHTA and CDR2 FQGTGA. The CDR3 nucleotides are TGTGCCAGCAGCTCTAACCCCGGAAACATCATATATTTT. As protein: CASSSNPGNIIYF.

The sample holds a few counts of this clonotype. This sequence joins TRBV7-8 and TRBJ1-4, with D perhaps matching TRBD1 (6 bases). Germline V lookup: CDR1 SGHVS, CDR2 FQNEAQ. This CDR3 contains 15 residues. Trimming cost V 6 bases and J 8 bases, with 19 bases left between them. DNA of the CDR3: TGTGCCAGCAGTATAACCGGGACACGGCGGGAAAAACTGTTTTTT. Translation: CASSITGTRREKLFF.

This sequence joins TRBV19 and TRBJ1-5; 7 bases fit TRBD1. CDR1 and CDR2 from the germline V gene are LNHDA and SQIVND (reference sequence). Trimming at V came to 0 bases and at J to 3 bases, leaving 8 bases not matched to a gene. There are 17 residues in the CDR3. The CDR3 reads CASSIEQTGQHNQPQHF. DNA of the CDR3: TGTGCCAGTAGTATAGAGCAAACGGGACAGCACAATCAGCCCCAGCATTTT.

The rearrangement uses TRBV7-2 and TRBJ2-7; 7 bases match TRBD2. The CDR3 has 15 residues. CDR1 and CDR2 (germline): SGHTA, FQGNSA. With V trimmed by 5 bases and J by 2 bases, 9 bases remained unmatched. CDR3 sequence (DNA): TGTGCCAGCAGCCCCATGGGGGGGACCACCTACGAGCAGTACTTC. Amino acids: CASSPMGGTTYEQYF.

Many counts were recorded for this clonotype. The rearrangement uses TRBV2 and TRBJ1-5; D might be TRBD1 (5 bases). Looked up from germline, CDR1 is SNHLY and CDR2 is FYNNEI. Trimming shortened V by 4 bases and J by 3 bases, and 7 bases separated the two germline ends. The CDR3 has 13 amino acids. CDR3 sequence reads: CASSAGTNQPQHF. CDR3 nucleotide sequence: TGTGCCAGCAGTGCGGGGACCAATCAGCCCCAGCATTTT.

The rearrangement links TRBV20-1 to TRBJ1-5; D call uncertain. From germline, CDR1 is DFQATT and CDR2 SNEGSKA (reference sequence). Deletions cut 2 bases from V and 4 bases from J, with 12 bases between. The CDR3 is made up of 14 amino acids. CDR3 coding DNA: TGCAGTGCTAGACAGGCGTCCGAGAATCAGCCCCAGCATTTT. Translation gives CSARQASENQPQHF.

In the case of this clonotype: This may be a read error, as it is one base from a much larger clone. The DNA for the CDR3 is TGTGCCAGCAGCGTAGACCGTGACAGGGATACTGGCTGCACCTTC. Translated: CASSVDRDRDTGCTF. The gene calls are TRBV9 and TRBJ1-2; 7 bases line up with TRBD1. The V gene's germline CDR1 is SGDLS and CDR2 YYNGEE. The CDR3 is 15 amino acids.

On this clonotype: It may be a read error: a sequence one base away is much more abundant. The V gene is TRBV7-6, the J gene TRBJ1-4; D gene uncertain. The CDR3 length is 12 residues. Germline CDR1 is SGHVS and CDR2 is FNYEAQ. The V gene lost 5 bases and the J gene lost 8 bases, with 9 bases spanning the gap. CDR3: CASSQRLEKLFF. In nucleotides, the CDR3 is TGTGCCAGCAGCCAGAGGCTGGAAAAACTGTTTTTT.

The gene calls are TRBV5-1 and TRBJ1-2; a weak D match, TRBD1 (5 bases). V lost 4 bases and J lost 4, with 14 bases in between. The length of the CDR3 is 14 residues. CDR1 is SGHRS, CDR2 YFSETQ, per germline. CDR3 residues: CASSRDYQPYGYTF. The CDR3 coding sequence is TGCGCCAGCAGCAGGGACTACCAGCCCTATGGCTACACCTTC. The full variable domain, its missing parts supplied by reference TRBV5-1 and TRBJ1-2, is KAGVTQTPRYLIKTRGQQVTLSCSPISGHRSVSWYQQTPGQGLQFLFEYFSETQRNKGNFPGRFSGRQFSNSRSEMNVSTLELGDSALYLCASSRDYQPYGYTFGSGTRLTVV.

V usage is TRBV7-3 and J usage is TRBJ2-7; D is unclear. CDR1 and CDR2 from the germline V gene are SGHTA and FQGTGA. CDR3 length: 13 residues. Trimming left V 2 bases short and J 6 bases short, with 11 bases between. The CDR3 DNA follows: TGTGCCAGCAGCTTAGGGGTGGGTCCCGAGCAGTACTTC. Its translation is CASSLGVGPEQYF.

This sequence joins TRBV7-8 and TRBJ2-7, with D perhaps TRBD1 or TRBD2 (6 bases each). The CDR3 sequence is 13 residues long. CDR1 and CDR2 (germline): SGHVS, FQNEAQ. V lost 5 bases and J 12 bases, leaving 20 bases between the germline ends. The CDR3 region has the DNA TGTGCCAGCAGCGTGACACAGGGCCCCGGGGGGTACTTC. This translates into CASSVTQGPGGYF.

This clonotype was seen at least ten times. The genes are TRBV7-9 and TRBJ1-5; perhaps TRBD1 as D (6 bases). Germline V lookup: CDR1 SEHNR, CDR2 FQNEAQ (reference sequence). This CDR3 is built from 15 residues. V lost 1 base, J lost 6 bases, and 13 bases lay in between. This chain's CDR3 is CASSLGGRMVQPQHF. CDR3 in DNA: TGTGCCAGCAGCTTAGGGGGGCGGATGGTTCAGCCCCAGCATTTT.

V usage is TRBV29-1 and J usage is TRBJ1-2, with 12 bases identical to TRBD1. Germline V gives CDR1 SQVTM, CDR2 ANQGSEA. This CDR3 contains 13 residues. Trimming cost V 7 bases and J 8 bases; bases outside gene matches: 8. CDR3 sequence reads: CSGGTGGLGGYTF. In DNA form, the CDR3 reads TGCAGCGGCGGGACAGGGGGCTTGGGGGGCTACACCTTC.

This clonotype was recorded many times. V gene TRBV7-9 combines with J gene TRBJ1-6; no clear D gene. The CDR3 is 14 amino acids. Germline-derived CDR1 and CDR2 are SEHNR and FQNEAQ (reference sequence). Between the trimmed V and J ends, which lost 5 bases and 3 bases, there was a span of 8 bases. CDR3 region: CASSIDNYNSPLHF. As DNA, the CDR3 is TGTGCCAGCAGCATAGACAACTATAATTCACCCCTCCACTTT.

The rearrangement links TRBV19 to TRBJ1-1; D remains unclear. CDR1 is LNHDA, CDR2 SQIVND, per germline (reference sequence). The CDR3 covers 12 residues. Deletions cut 7 bases from V and 4 bases from J, with 10 bases between. The CDR3 protein is CASTPRGTEAFF. CDR3 bases: TGTGCCAGTACTCCCCGGGGCACTGAAGCTTTCTTT.

The chain combines TRBV7-9 with TRBJ1-4, with D tentatively TRBD1 (5 bases). V lost 5 bases, J lost 4 bases, and 17 bases lay in between. The CDR3 consists of 16 residues. Germline V gives CDR1 SEHNR, CDR2 FQNEAQ (reference sequence). This CDR3 is CASSPPGGAVNEKLFF. In DNA form, the CDR3 reads TGTGCCAGCAGCCCACCTGGCGGGGCAGTTAATGAAAAACTGTTTTTT. Complete variable domain (other parts from reference TRBV7-9 and TRBJ1-4): DTGVSQNPRHKITKRGQNVTFRCDPISEHNRLYWYRQTLGQGPEFLTYFQNEAQLEKSRLLSDRFSAERPKGSFSTLEIQRTEQGDSAMYLCASSPPGGAVNEKLFFGSGTQLSVL.

The V and J genes are TRBV11-2 and TRBJ1-5, with 8 bases identical to TRBD1. The V gene's germline CDR1 is SGHAT and CDR2 FQNNGV. The CDR3 has 15 amino acids. V lost 4 bases, J lost 0 bases, and 2 bases stayed unmatched. The CDR3 reads CASSSDRGSNQPQHF. The CDR3 nucleotides read TGTGCCAGCAGCTCTGACAGGGGTAGCAATCAGCCCCAGCATTTT.

This clonotype has only one observation. The V call is TRBV12-3 or TRBV12-4, the J call TRBJ2-2, with a tentative D call TRBD1 (6 bases). CDR3 length: 15 residues. V lost 4 bases and J 3 bases, leaving 12 bases between the germline ends. The CDR3 spells CASSYLGGDTGELFF. The DNA of the CDR3 is TGTGCCAGCAGTTATCTAGGGGGAGACACCGGGGAGCTGTTTTTT.

This chain connects TRBV7-9 to TRBJ2-7; 7 bases match TRBD1. This CDR3 region has 19 residues. The trim removed 9 bases at V and 4 bases at J, leaving 27 bases unmatched. From germline, CDR1 is SEHNR and CDR2 FQNEAQ (reference sequence). For the CDR3, the DNA is TGTGCCAGTGACCTTGTCAGAAATTTGTGTAAAAGGGGGCGTTACGAGCAGTACTTC. Translated: CASDLVRNLCKRGRYEQYF.

Ten or more counts support this clonotype. The chain is built from TRBV24-1 and TRBJ1-5; 7 positions agree with TRBD1. J gave up 4 bases and V 5 bases, and 7 bases lay outside the gene matches. CDR3 length: 15 residues. Germline V gives CDR1 KGHDR, CDR2 SFDVKD. The chain's CDR3 is CATSARTGLNQPQHF. The CDR3 nucleotides read TGTGCCACCAGTGCACGGACAGGACTGAATCAGCCCCAGCATTTT.

This clonotype showed up just a few times. The rearrangement joins TRBV7-8 to TRBJ2-7, with D uncertain. Trimming removed 9 bases from V and 3 bases from J, with 18 bases in between. The CDR3 has 14 residues. Germline CDR1 is SGHVS and CDR2 is FQNEAQ. The CDR3 loop reads CASVSRVGDYEQYF. In DNA form, the CDR3 reads TGTGCCAGTGTGTCTCGGGTGGGTGACTACGAGCAGTACTTC. Supplemented by reference TRBV7-8 and TRBJ2-7, the full variable domain reads GAGVSQSPRYKVAKRGQDVALRCDPISGHVSLFWYQQALGQGPEFLTYFQNEAQLDKSGLPSDRFFAERPEGSVSTLKIQRTQQEDSAVYLCASVSRVGDYEQYFGPGTRLTVT.

This chain uses TRBV28 with TRBJ1-3; a weak D match, TRBD1 (6 bases). This CDR3 comprises 16 residues. Germline V lookup: CDR1 MDHEN, CDR2 SYDVKM. V was trimmed by 3 bases and J by 0 bases, leaving 12 bases between them. Here the CDR3 reads CASSFSGADSGNTIYF. As DNA, the CDR3 is TGTGCCAGCAGTTTTTCGGGGGCTGACTCTGGAAACACCATATATTTT.